A selection of T cell receptor beta chains follows, all from one sample in a study of OX40 agonist ivuxolimab in advanced cancers. Sequenced by immunoSEQ multiplex PCR; TCRdb stores in-frame clones only, minus some. The sample holds more than 35,000 clones, more than 75% seen once. The sample in question was CD4+ or CD8+ T cells sorted from blood, obtained in a trial of the OX40 agonist ivuxolimab. The receptors were gathered from an adult with an advanced solid tumor such as melanoma, head and neck, liver or kidney cancer. CDR3s include the opening cysteine and the closing phenylalanine or tryptophan. Each record gives: V gene, J gene, clone size, D gene, CDR3 protein, CDR3 DNA. A D gene is named only where the DNA matches it firmly. The listing skips clone size in some rows; elsewhere it reads once, few, many or a size class.

TRBV7-9	TRBJ1-2	few	NA	CASSPDRREYGYTF	TGTGCCAGCAGCCCGGACAGAAGAGAATATGGCTACACCTTC
TRBV5-6	TRBJ1-2	NA	NA	CASSLGTGGFYGYTF	TGTGCCAGCAGCTTGGGAACGGGGGGATTCTATGGCTACACCTTC
TRBV5-6	TRBJ2-5	NA	TRBD1	CASSPGMDRGQETQYF	TGTGCCAGCAGCCCTGGCATGGACAGGGGGCAAGAGACCCAGTACTTC
TRBV27	TRBJ1-2	NA	TRBD1	CASSHRGQGYGYTF	TGTGCCAGCAGTCACAGGGGGCAGGGCTATGGCTACACCTTC
TRBV5-1	TRBJ2-7	NA	NA	CASSSHYEQYF	TGCGCCAGCAGCTCTCACTACGAGCAGTACTTC
TRBV15	TRBJ2-3	NA	NA	CATSREATTDTQYF	TGTGCCACCAGCAGAGAGGCCACCACAGATACGCAGTATTTT
TRBV19	TRBJ1-2	NA	TRBD1	CASSRYGQGSYGYTF	TGTGCCAGTAGTAGATATGGACAGGGCAGCTATGGCTACACCTTC
TRBV7-2	TRBJ1-1	medium-sized	TRBD1	CASSWGTGPTEAFF	TGTGCCAGCAGCTGGGGGACAGGGCCCACTGAAGCTTTCTTT
TRBV7-9	TRBJ1-3	NA	NA	CASSLGNTIYF	TGTGCCAGCAGCTTAGGAAACACCATATATTTT
TRBV5-1	TRBJ2-4	few	NA	CASSPDSENIQYF	TGCGCCAGCAGCCCGGACAGCGAAAACATTCAGTACTTC
TRBV28	TRBJ1-2	NA	TRBD1	CASSLPGQAEGYTF	TGTGCCAGCAGTTTACCCGGACAGGCTGAAGGCTACACCTTC
TRBV9	TRBJ1-1	NA	TRBD1	CASSPPGQGALAFF	TGTGCCAGCAGCCCCCCGGGACAGGGGGCTTTGGCTTTCTTT
TRBV28	TRBJ1-1	few	NA	CASSRTEAFF	TGTGCCAGCTCCCGAACTGAAGCTTTCTTT
TRBV6-1	TRBJ1-1	few	NA	CASSERGRDTEAFF	TGTGCCAGCAGTGAAAGGGGGAGGGACACTGAAGCTTTCTTT
TRBV13	TRBJ1-3	NA	NA	CASSFGLNGNTIYF	TGTGCCAGCAGCTTCGGACTAAATGGAAACACCATATATTTT
TRBV13	TRBJ2-3	NA	TRBD2	CASSFGLAGTDTQYF	TGTGCCAGCAGCTTCGGACTAGCGGGCACAGATACGCAGTATTTT
TRBV10-1	TRBJ1-2	NA	NA	CASSETRIPYGYTF	TGCGCCAGCAGTGAGACACGAATCCCCTATGGCTACACCTTC
TRBV6-6	TRBJ1-1	NA	NA	CASSYSIPEGEAFF	TGTGCCAGCAGTTACTCCATCCCCGAAGGTGAAGCTTTCTTT
TRBV7-2	TRBJ2-2	few	TRBD1	CASSVYTGGNGELFF	TGTGCCAGCAGCGTGTATACAGGGGGCAACGGGGAGCTGTTTTTT
TRBV4-1	TRBJ2-1	NA	NA	CASSEVLSGEQFF	TGCGCCAGCAGCGAAGTCTTGTCTGGGGAGCAGTTCTTC
TRBV30	TRBJ1-3	NA	NA	CAWSVPLGGGNTIYF	TGTGCCTGGAGTGTACCCCTGGGGGGAGGAAACACCATATATTTT
TRBV7-6	TRBJ2-1	once	NA	CASSHRGGNEQFF	TGTGCCAGCAGCCACAGGGGAGGGAATGAGCAGTTCTTC
TRBV6-5	TRBJ1-2	NA	NA	CASSHGTNGYTF	TGTGCCAGCAGTCACGGGACGAATGGCTACACCTTC
TRBV5-5	TRBJ2-4	NA	NA	CASSSPGDIQYF	TGTGCCAGCAGCTCCCCTGGCGACATTCAGTACTTC
TRBV14	TRBJ2-3	NA	TRBD2	CASSQRGTSGAFTDTQYF	TGTGCCAGCAGCCAACGTGGGACTAGCGGGGCTTTCACAGATACGCAGTATTTT
TRBV5-1	TRBJ2-3	NA	NA	CASRFGAPSTDTQYF	TGCGCCAGCCGCTTTGGGGCGCCTAGCACAGATACGCAGTATTTT
TRBV25-1	TRBJ2-1	once	NA	CASSEYIDGLYNEQFF	TGTGCCAGCAGTGAATATATAGACGGATTATACAATGAGCAGTTCTTC
TRBV10-3	TRBJ2-7	NA	TRBD1	CAISVGGLDEQYF	TGTGCCATCAGCGTAGGGGGCCTAGACGAGCAGTACTTC
TRBV28	TRBJ2-3	NA	NA	CASSWDDTDTQYF	TGTGCCAGCAGTTGGGATGACACAGATACGCAGTATTTT
TRBV7-8	TRBJ1-3	once	NA	CASSLEGLSGNTIYF	TGTGCCAGCAGCCTAGAAGGATTGTCTGGAAACACCATATATTTT
TRBV10-1	TRBJ2-5	NA	NA	CASGGDRWETQYF	TGCGCCAGCGGTGGGGACCGGTGGGAGACCCAGTACTTC
TRBV5-1	TRBJ2-1	once	TRBD2	CASSLAAGVGNEQFF	TGCGCCAGCAGCTTGGCAGCGGGAGTTGGGAATGAGCAGTTCTTC
TRBV19	TRBJ2-2	NA	NA	CASRKNLGLSYTGELFF	TGTGCCAGTAGAAAAAACTTGGGCTTGAGCTACACCGGGGAGCTGTTTTTT
TRBV19	TRBJ1-5	medium-sized	NA	CASSVGFGQPQHF	TGTGCCAGTAGTGTGGGTTTTGGTCAGCCCCAGCATTTT
TRBV19	TRBJ1-1	NA	NA	CASSPGYTEAFF	TGTGCCAGTAGTCCGGGGTACACTGAAGCTTTCTTT
TRBV13	TRBJ1-3	NA	NA	CASSQIGLSLLSGNTIYF	TGTGCCAGCAGCCAAATTGGACTCTCCCTTCTCTCTGGAAACACCATATATTTT
TRBV19	TRBJ1-5	medium-sized	NA	CASSIAPNQPQHF	TGTGCCAGTAGTATAGCCCCAAATCAGCCCCAGCATTTT
TRBV11-2	TRBJ2-7	NA	TRBD1	CASSLTLQGVLLYEQYF	TGTGCCAGCAGCTTAACTCTCCAGGGGGTACTTCTATACGAGCAGTACTTC
TRBV9	TRBJ2-7	NA	TRBD1	CASRGQGYEQYF	TGTGCCTCCCGGGGACAGGGCTACGAGCAGTACTTC
TRBV28	TRBJ2-1	NA	TRBD2	CASSRTSGPLYNEQFF	TGTGCCAGCAGTCGGACTAGCGGGCCTCTCTACAATGAGCAGTTCTTC
TRBV30	TRBJ1-1	NA	NA	CAWSVEVGTEAFF	TGTGCCTGGAGTGTGGAGGTGGGGACTGAAGCTTTCTTT
TRBV6-6	TRBJ2-7	NA	TRBD2	CASSYSTSAYEQYF	TGTGCCAGCAGTTACTCCACTAGCGCCTACGAGCAGTACTTC
TRBV2	TRBJ1-1	NA	TRBD1	CASSGERQGGVNTEAFF	TGTGCCAGCAGTGGGGAGCGACAGGGAGGGGTGAACACTGAAGCTTTCTTT
TRBV29-1	TRBJ2-1	NA	NA	CSVWTNSGSEQFF	TGCAGCGTTTGGACTAACTCCGGGAGTGAGCAGTTCTTC
TRBV28	TRBJ1-2	NA	NA	CASSYTFVDYGYTF	TGTGCCAGCAGTTATACATTCGTTGACTATGGCTACACCTTC
TRBV28	TRBJ1-2	NA	NA	CASSPYRQAYGYTF	TGTGCCAGCAGTCCCTATCGGCAGGCCTATGGCTACACCTTC
TRBV5-6	TRBJ2-7	NA	NA	CASSLPQGSYEQYF	TGTGCCAGCAGCTTGCCGCAGGGATCCTACGAGCAGTACTTC
TRBV28	TRBJ2-1	NA	NA	CASSPSGLDEQFF	TGTGCCAGCAGTCCCTCGGGGTTGGATGAGCAGTTCTTC
TRBV5-6	TRBJ1-2	few	NA	CASSSFPTGAAYGYTF	TGTGCCAGCAGCTCTTTCCCGACAGGCGCCGCCTATGGCTACACCTTC
TRBV5-5	TRBJ2-7	NA	TRBD1	CASRSGTGNEQYF	TGTGCCAGCAGATCCGGGACAGGGAACGAGCAGTACTTC
TRBV7-9	TRBJ1-2	NA	NA	CASSSPLRGDLYGYTF	TGTGCCAGCAGCTCCCCTCTGAGAGGGGATCTCTATGGCTACACCTTC
TRBV28	TRBJ2-1	NA	TRBD2	CASSRTSGPYNEQFF	TGTGCCAGCAGCAGGACTAGCGGGCCTTACAATGAGCAGTTCTTC
TRBV7-8	TRBJ2-3	NA	TRBD2	CASSLEGSASGLASTDTQYF	TGTGCCAGCAGCTTAGAAGGTTCGGCTAGCGGGCTTGCTAGCACAGATACGCAGTATTTT